These 8 T cell receptor beta chains were all obtained from the same sample, sequenced in a study of blood T cell repertoires in COVID-19. Here immunoSEQ multiplex PCR was the method, and the copy in TCRdb shows in-frame clones only, minus some. This sample has 200,000 or so clones, with about 88% found just once. The sequenced sample was peripheral blood. The receptors shown here come from a woman aged 55-69 years with acute or convalescent COVID-19.

The genes are TRBV28 and TRBJ1-2; TRBD1 matches at 9 bases. J was trimmed by 5 bases and V by 4 bases; bases with no gene match: 8. This CDR3 region has 15 residues. CDR1 is MDHEN, CDR2 SYDVKM, per germline. The CDR3 DNA reads as TGTGCCAGCAGTTCCCGCAGCGGGACAGGGTATGGCTACACCTTC. The encoded protein is CASSSRSGTGYGYTF.

This chain joins TRBV6-1 and TRBJ1-1, with D maybe TRBD1 (5 bases). Germline lookup yields CDR1 MNHNS and CDR2 SASEGT. The CDR3 extends over 15 amino acids. With 2 bases removed from V and 0 bases from J, the gap between germline ends came to 10 bases. Written as DNA, the CDR3 is TGTGCCAGCAGTGAATACCGGGGGATGAACACTGAAGCTTTCTTT. Protein: CASSEYRGMNTEAFF.

The chain uses TRBV24-1 and TRBJ2-1, with 12 bases identical to TRBD2. The CDR3 is 18 residues long. J lost 6 bases, V lost 4 bases, and 12 bases had no gene match. Germline values: CDR1 KGHDR, CDR2 SFDVKD. The CDR3 region is CATSEGTSGRRMSNEQFF. The CDR3 nucleotides read TGTGCCACCAGTGAAGGCACTAGCGGGAGGAGAATGTCCAATGAGCAGTTCTTC.

The chain combines TRBV6-5 with TRBJ2-1; D might be TRBD2 (6 bases). The CDR3 is 15 residues long. CDR1 and CDR2 (germline): MNHEY, SVGAGI. Between the trimmed V and J ends, which lost 6 bases and 6 bases, there was a span of 18 bases. The CDR3 is CASRDYIGEVNEQFF. Written as DNA, the CDR3 is TGTGCCAGCAGGGACTACATAGGGGAGGTCAATGAGCAGTTCTTC.

The chain joins TRBV11-3 to TRBJ2-1, with D possibly TRBD2 on 7 matching bases. V dropped 5 bases and J dropped 9 bases, with 23 bases sitting between them. This CDR3 is 16 amino acids long. Germline V gene data show CDR1 as SGHNT and CDR2 as YENEEA. Here the CDR3 reads CASSPRGAPTKGEQFF. The CDR3 bases are TGTGCCAGCAGCCCTCGGGGGGCCCCTACTAAGGGTGAGCAGTTCTTC. Looking up the rest from reference TRBV11-3 and TRBJ2-1 gives the full variable domain: EAGVVQSPRYKIIEKKQPVAFWCNPISGHNTLYWYLQNLGQGPELLIRYENEEAVDDSQLPKDRFSAERLKGVDSTLKIQPAELGDSAVYLCASSPRGAPTKGEQFFGPGTRLTVL.

The V call is TRBV28, the J call TRBJ2-1; 13 bases are a match to TRBD2. Germline V gene sequence: CDR1 MDHEN, CDR2 SYDVKM. With 3 bases clipped from V and 9 bases from J, the junction kept 5 bases outside the gene matches. This CDR3 is built from 15 residues. In nucleotides, the CDR3 is TGTGCCAGCAGTTTGGGGACTAGCGGGGTGGTTGAGCAGTTCTTC. This gives the protein CASSLGTSGVVEQFF.

The genes are TRBV7-8 and TRBJ2-1, with TRBD2 matching over 10 bases. V lost 3 bases and J lost 9; bases outside the gene matches: 8. CDR1 SGHVS and CDR2 FQNEAQ come from the germline V gene. CDR3 size: 15 residues. The CDR3 region is CASSFGLAAVSEQFF. The CDR3 DNA sequence: TGTGCCAGCAGCTTTGGACTAGCGGCGGTTAGTGAGCAGTTCTTC.

V and J are TRBV18 and TRBJ1-1; tentatively, D is TRBD1 (6 bases). This CDR3 spans 14 amino acids. Trimming shortened V by 2 bases and J by 4 bases, and 11 bases separated the two germline ends. CDR1 and CDR2 from the germline V gene are KGHSH and LQKENI. The DNA of the CDR3 is TGTGCCAGCTCACCAGGGAGGGGGGGCACTGAAGCTTTCTTT. This gives the protein CASSPGRGGTEAFF.